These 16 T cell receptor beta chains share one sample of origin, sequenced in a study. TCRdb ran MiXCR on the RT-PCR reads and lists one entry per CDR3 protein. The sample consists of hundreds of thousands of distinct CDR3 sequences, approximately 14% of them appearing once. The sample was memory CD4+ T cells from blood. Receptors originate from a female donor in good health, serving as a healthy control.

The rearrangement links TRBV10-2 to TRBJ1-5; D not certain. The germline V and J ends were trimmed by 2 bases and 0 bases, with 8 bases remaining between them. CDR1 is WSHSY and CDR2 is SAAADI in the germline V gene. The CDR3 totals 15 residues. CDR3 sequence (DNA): TGCGCCAGCAGTGAGCCGATGTATAGCAATCAGCCCCAGCATTTT. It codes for CASSEPMYSNQPQHF.

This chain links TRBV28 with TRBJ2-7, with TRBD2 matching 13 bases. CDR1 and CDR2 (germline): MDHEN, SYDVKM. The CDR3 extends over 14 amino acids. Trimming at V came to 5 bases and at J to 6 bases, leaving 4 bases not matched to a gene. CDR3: CASSVTSGRGEQYF. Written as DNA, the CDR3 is TGTGCCAGCAGTGTCACTAGCGGGAGGGGCGAGCAGTACTTC. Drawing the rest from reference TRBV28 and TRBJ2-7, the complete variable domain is DVKVTQSSRYLVKRTGEKVFLECVQDMDHENMFWYRQDPGLGLRLIYFSYDVKMKEKGDIPEGYSVSREKKERFSLILESASTNQTSMYLCASSVTSGRGEQYFGPGTRLTVT.

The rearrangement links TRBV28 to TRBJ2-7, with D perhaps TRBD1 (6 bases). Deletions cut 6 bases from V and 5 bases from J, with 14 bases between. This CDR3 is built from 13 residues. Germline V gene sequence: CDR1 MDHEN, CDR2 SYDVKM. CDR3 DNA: TGTGCCAGCAGAGAACAGGGAAGGGACGAGCAGTACTTC. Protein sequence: CASREQGRDEQYF.

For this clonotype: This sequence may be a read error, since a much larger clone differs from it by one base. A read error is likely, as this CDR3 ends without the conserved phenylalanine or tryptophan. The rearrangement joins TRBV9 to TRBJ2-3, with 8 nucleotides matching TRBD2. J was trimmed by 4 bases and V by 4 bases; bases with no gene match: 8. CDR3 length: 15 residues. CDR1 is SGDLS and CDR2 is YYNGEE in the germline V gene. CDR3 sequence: CASSSRTSSSDTQYL. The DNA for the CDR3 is TGTGCCAGCAGCTCCCGGACTAGCAGCTCAGATACGCAGTATTTA.

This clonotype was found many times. CDR3 DNA sequence: TGTGCCAGCAGCCAGACAGGGGGCTATGGCTACACCTTC. The encoded protein is CASSQTGGYGYTF. V gene TRBV4-2 combines with J gene TRBJ1-2; 9 bases match TRBD1. V dropped 3 bases and J dropped 4; count of bases not matched to a gene: 0. Germline V gene sequence: CDR1 LGHNA, CDR2 YNFKEQ. The CDR3 is made up of 13 amino acids.

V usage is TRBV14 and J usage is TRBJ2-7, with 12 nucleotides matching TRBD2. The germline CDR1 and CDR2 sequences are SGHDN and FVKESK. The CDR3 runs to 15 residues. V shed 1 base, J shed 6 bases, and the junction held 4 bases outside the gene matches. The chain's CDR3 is CASSQVLAGGLEQYF. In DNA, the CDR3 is TGTGCCAGCAGCCAAGTACTAGCGGGAGGACTCGAGCAGTACTTC.

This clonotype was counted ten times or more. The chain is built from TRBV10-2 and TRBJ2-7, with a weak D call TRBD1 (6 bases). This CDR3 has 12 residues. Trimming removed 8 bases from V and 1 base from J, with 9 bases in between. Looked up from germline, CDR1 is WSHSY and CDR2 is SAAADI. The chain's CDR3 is CASRTDSYEQYF. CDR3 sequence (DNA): TGCGCCAGCCGGACAGATTCCTACGAGCAGTACTTC.

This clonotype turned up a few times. The CDR3 protein is CASSRTGQGEPQHF. In DNA form, the CDR3 reads TGTGCCAGCAGCCGAACGGGACAGGGTGAGCCCCAGCATTTT. This chain connects TRBV12-3 or TRBV12-4 to TRBJ1-5; 9 nucleotides match TRBD1. CDR3 length equals 14 residues. The junction had 8 bases not matched to a gene; V was cut back by 6 bases and J by 8 bases.

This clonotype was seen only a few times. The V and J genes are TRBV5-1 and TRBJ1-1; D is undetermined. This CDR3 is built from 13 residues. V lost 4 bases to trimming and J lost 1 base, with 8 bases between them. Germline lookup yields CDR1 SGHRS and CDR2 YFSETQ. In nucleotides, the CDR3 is TGCGCCAGCAGCCCAGCGGGGAACACTGAAGCTTTCTTT. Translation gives CASSPAGNTEAFF.

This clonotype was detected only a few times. The CDR3 sequence is CASRSELTGPGTEAFF. DNA of the CDR3: TGTGCCAGCAGATCCGAATTAACAGGGCCGGGCACTGAAGCTTTCTTT. The rearrangement joins TRBV7-9 to TRBJ1-1; D may be TRBD1 (6 bases). With 6 bases removed from V and 4 bases from J, the gap between germline ends came to 21 bases. Germline CDR1 is SEHNR and CDR2 is FQNEAQ (reference sequence). The CDR3 is made up of 16 amino acids. The variable domain in full, completed from reference TRBV7-9 and TRBJ1-1, reads DTGVSQNPRHKITKRGQNVTFRCDPISEHNRLYWYRQTLGQGPEFLTYFQNEAQLEKSRLLSDRFSAERPKGSFSTLEIQRTEQGDSAMYLCASRSELTGPGTEAFFGQGTRLTVV.

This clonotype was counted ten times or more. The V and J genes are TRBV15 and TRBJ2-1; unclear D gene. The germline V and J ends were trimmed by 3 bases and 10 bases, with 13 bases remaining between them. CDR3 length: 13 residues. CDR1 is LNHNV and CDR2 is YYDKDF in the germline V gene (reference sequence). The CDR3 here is CATSRSVGEEQFF. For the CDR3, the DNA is TGTGCCACCAGCAGGTCGGTAGGTGAAGAGCAGTTCTTC.

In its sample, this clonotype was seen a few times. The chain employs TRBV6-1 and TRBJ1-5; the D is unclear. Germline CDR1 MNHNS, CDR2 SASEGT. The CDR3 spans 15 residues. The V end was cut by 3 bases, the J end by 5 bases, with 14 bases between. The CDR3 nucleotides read TGTGCCAGCAGTGATCGGAGGAGATTTGATCAGCCCCAGCATTTT. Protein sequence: CASSDRRRFDQPQHF.

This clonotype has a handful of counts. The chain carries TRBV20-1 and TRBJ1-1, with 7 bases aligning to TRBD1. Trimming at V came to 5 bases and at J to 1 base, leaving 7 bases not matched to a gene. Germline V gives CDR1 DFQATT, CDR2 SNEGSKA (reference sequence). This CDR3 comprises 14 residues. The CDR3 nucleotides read TGCAGTGCTTCATACAGGGGTGCGAACACTGAAGCTTTCTTT. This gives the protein CSASYRGANTEAFF.

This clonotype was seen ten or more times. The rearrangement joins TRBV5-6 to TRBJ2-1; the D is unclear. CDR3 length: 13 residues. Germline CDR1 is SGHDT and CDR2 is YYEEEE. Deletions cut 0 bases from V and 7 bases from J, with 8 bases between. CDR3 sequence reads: CASSLEAGNEQFF. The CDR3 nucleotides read TGTGCCAGCAGCTTGGAGGCTGGGAATGAGCAGTTCTTC.

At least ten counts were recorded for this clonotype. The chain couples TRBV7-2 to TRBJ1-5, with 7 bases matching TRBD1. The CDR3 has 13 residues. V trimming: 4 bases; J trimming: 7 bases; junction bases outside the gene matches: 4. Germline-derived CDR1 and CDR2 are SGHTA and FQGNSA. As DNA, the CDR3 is TGTGCCAGCAGCTCCGCAGGGGGACAGCCCCAGCATTTT. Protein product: CASSSAGGQPQHF.

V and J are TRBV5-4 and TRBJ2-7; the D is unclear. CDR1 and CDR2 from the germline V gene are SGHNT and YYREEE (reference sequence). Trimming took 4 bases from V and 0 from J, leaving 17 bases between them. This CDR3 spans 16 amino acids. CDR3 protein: CASSRSLPFDSYEQYF. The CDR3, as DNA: TGTGCCAGCAGCCGTTCCCTCCCTTTTGACTCCTACGAGCAGTACTTC.